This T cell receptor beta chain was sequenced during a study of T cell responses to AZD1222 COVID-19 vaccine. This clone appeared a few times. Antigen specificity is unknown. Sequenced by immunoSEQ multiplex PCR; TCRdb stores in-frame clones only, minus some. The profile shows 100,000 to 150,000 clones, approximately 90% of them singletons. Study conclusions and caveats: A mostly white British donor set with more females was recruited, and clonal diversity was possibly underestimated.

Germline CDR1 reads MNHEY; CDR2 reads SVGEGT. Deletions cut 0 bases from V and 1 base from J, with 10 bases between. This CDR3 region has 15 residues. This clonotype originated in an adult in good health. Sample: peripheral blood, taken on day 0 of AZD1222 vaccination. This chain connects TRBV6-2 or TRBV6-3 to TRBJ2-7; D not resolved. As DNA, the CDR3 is TGTGCCAGCAGTTACTCGACGGAAGCATCCTACGAGCAGTACTTC. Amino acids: CASSYSTEASYEQYF.